Listed here are 4 T cell receptor beta chains from one sample, sequenced in a study of shared clonotypes between healthy human individuals. Some clones are missing from TCRdb's copy, which holds only in-frame ones; the method was immunoSEQ multiplex PCR. The profile shows a few million clones, around 93% of them singletons. Sequencing was carried out using naive CD4+ T cells from PBMCs. Subset indicated: CD45RA+ positively selected. These receptors were obtained from a man younger than 35 in good health. Some clones in this sample may be carry-over from other donors' samples.

The chain couples TRBV19 to TRBJ2-1; D possibly corresponds to TRBD2 (6 bases). CDR3 length: 17 residues. V dropped 6 bases and J dropped 2 bases, with 20 bases sitting between them. CDR1 is LNHDA, CDR2 SQIVND, per germline (reference sequence). The CDR3: CASSRRVSSVAYNEQFF. CDR3 in DNA: TGTGCCAGTAGCCGAAGAGTTTCTAGCGTGGCCTACAATGAGCAGTTCTTC.

V usage is TRBV5-8 and J usage is TRBJ2-3; possible D gene TRBD1, 8 bases. V lost 5 bases, J lost 1 base, and 20 bases lay in between. The CDR3 is made up of 17 amino acids. Germline V lookup: CDR1 SGHTS, CDR2 YDEGEE. The CDR3 here is CASRTNPQGGGTDTQYF. Here the CDR3 DNA reads TGTGCCAGCAGAACCAATCCACAGGGGGGGGGCACAGATACGCAGTATTTT.

This chain joins TRBV10-3 and TRBJ1-2; no clear D. Germline V CDR1 and CDR2: ENHRY, SYGVKD. The CDR3 is made up of 14 amino acids. V lost 3 bases, J lost 8 bases, and 16 bases lay in between. CDR3 protein: CAISDSPRSGGYTF. The CDR3 DNA reads as TGTGCCATCAGTGACTCCCCAAGGTCCGGGGGCTACACCTTC.

About this clone itself: Other DNA sequences in the sample encode the same CDR3. The CDR3 DNA is TGCGCCAGCAGCCTGGGTTTGGCCAAAAACATTCAGTACTTC. Residues: CASSLGLAKNIQYF. The chain uses TRBV5-1 and TRBJ2-4; D gene uncertain. Trimming shortened V by 4 bases and J by 1 base, and 9 bases separated the two germline ends. The CDR3 length is 14 residues. Per germline, CDR1 SGHRS and CDR2 YFSETQ.